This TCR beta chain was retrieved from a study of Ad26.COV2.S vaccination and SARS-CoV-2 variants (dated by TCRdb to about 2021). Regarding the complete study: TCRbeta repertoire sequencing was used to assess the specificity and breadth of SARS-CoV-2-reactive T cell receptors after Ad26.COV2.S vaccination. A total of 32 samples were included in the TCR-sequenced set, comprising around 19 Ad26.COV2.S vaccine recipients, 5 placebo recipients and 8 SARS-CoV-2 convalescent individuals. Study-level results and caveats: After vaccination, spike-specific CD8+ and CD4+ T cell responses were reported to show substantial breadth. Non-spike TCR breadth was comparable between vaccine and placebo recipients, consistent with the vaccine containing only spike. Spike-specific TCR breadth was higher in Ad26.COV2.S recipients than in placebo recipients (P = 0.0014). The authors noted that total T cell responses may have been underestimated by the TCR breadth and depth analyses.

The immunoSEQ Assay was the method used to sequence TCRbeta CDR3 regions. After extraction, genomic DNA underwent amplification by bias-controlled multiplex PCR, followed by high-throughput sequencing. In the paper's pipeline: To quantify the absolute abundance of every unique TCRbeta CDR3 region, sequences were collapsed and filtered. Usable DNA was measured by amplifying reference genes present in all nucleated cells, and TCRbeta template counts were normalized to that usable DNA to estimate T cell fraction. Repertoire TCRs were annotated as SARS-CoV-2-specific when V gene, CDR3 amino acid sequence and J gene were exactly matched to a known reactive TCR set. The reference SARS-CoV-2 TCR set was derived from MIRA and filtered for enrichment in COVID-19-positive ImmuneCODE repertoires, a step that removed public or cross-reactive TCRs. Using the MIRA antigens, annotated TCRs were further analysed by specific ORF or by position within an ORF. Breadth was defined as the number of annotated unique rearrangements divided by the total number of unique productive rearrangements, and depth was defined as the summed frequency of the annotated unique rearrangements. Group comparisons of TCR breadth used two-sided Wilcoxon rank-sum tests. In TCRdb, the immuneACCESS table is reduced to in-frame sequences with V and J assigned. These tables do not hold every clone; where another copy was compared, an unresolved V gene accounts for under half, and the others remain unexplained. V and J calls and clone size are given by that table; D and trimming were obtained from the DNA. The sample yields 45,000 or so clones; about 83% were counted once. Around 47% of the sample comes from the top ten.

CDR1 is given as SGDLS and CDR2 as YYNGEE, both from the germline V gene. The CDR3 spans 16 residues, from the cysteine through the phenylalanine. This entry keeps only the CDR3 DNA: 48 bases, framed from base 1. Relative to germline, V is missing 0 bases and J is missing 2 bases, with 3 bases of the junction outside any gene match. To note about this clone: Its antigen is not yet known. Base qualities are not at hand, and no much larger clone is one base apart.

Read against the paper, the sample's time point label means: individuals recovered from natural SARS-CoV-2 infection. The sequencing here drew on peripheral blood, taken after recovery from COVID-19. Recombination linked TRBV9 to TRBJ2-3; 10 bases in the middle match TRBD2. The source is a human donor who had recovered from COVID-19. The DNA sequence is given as TGTGCCAGCAGCGTAGATAGCGGGGGGATCACAGATACGCAGTATTTT. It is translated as CASSVDSGGITDTQYF.